Shown below are 25 T cell receptor beta chains from a single sample sequenced in a study of identical twins. TCRdb ran MiXCR on the 5' RACE reads and lists one entry per CDR3 protein. The data contain approximately 230,000 distinct CDR3 sequences, over 5.5% of them singletons. The sample was also reused in another study, on T cells expressing NK-cell markers.

Sample: CD8+ T cells sorted from blood. The source of these receptors is a woman between 18 and 29 years old in good health.

This clonotype has ten or more counts. This chain links TRBV5-1 with TRBJ2-7, with 8 bases fitting TRBD1. Per germline, CDR1 SGHRS and CDR2 YFSETQ. The CDR3 has 11 residues. V lost 4 bases, J lost 12 bases, and 6 bases stayed unmatched. The CDR3 spells CASSPGQETYF. In DNA form, the CDR3 reads TGCGCCAGCAGCCCGGGACAGGAGACGTACTTC.

The V and J genes are TRBV6-1 and TRBJ2-7; D is undetermined. The V end was cut by 6 bases, the J end by 3 bases, with 18 bases between. Germline V lookup: CDR1 MNHNS, CDR2 SASEGT. There are 15 residues in the CDR3. CDR3 amino acids: CASSVDDGNVYEQYF. Written as DNA, the CDR3 is TGTGCCAGCAGCGTCGACGATGGGAATGTCTACGAGCAGTACTTC.

This clonotype came up a few times. The V call is TRBV9, the J call TRBJ1-2, with TRBD1 matching 7 bases. J was trimmed by 7 bases and V by 3 bases; bases with no gene match: 6. CDR1 and CDR2 (germline): SGDLS, YYNGEE. The CDR3 has 13 residues. CDR3 in amino acids: CASSAQQGPGYTF. CDR3 nucleotide sequence: TGTGCCAGCAGCGCCCAACAGGGGCCTGGCTACACCTTC.

The chain joins TRBV7-2 to TRBJ2-5, with 9 bases that match TRBD2. V shed 0 bases, J shed 5 bases, and the junction held 22 bases outside the gene matches. CDR3 size: 21 residues. Germline V gene data show CDR1 as SGHTA and CDR2 as FQGNSA. The CDR3 DNA follows: TGTGCCAGCAGCTTAGCCGGCCGCCCCGGGATTGCGGGAGGGCCCTGGGAGACCCAGTACTTC. The encoded protein is CASSLAGRPGIAGGPWETQYF.

This clonotype has a count of ten or more. The genes are TRBV7-9 and TRBJ1-1, with D perhaps matching TRBD1 (5 bases). This CDR3 region has 12 residues. Looked up from germline, CDR1 is SEHNR and CDR2 is FQNEAQ (reference sequence). V gave up 5 bases and J gave up 6 bases, with 10 bases separating them. CDR3 in amino acids: CASSRGGAEAFF. The DNA for the CDR3 is TGTGCCAGCAGCAGGGGTGGGGCTGAAGCTTTCTTT. Full variable domain (rest looked up from reference TRBV7-9 and TRBJ1-1): DTGVSQNPRHKITKRGQNVTFRCDPISEHNRLYWYRQTLGQGPEFLTYFQNEAQLEKSRLLSDRFSAERPKGSFSTLEIQRTEQGDSAMYLCASSRGGAEAFFGQGTRLTVV.

The chain joins TRBV9 to TRBJ2-5, with 12 bases matching TRBD2. V lost 3 bases and J lost 0; bases outside the gene matches: 9. In germline, CDR1 is SGDLS, CDR2 YYNGEE. This CDR3 has 18 residues. The CDR3 loop is CASSDPLAGGRDQETQYF. CDR3 coding DNA: TGTGCCAGCAGCGACCCACTAGCGGGGGGCCGGGACCAAGAGACCCAGTACTTC.

This clonotype was seen at least ten times. The V gene is TRBV29-1, the J gene TRBJ1-1, with a tentative D call TRBD1 (5 bases). CDR3 size: 11 residues. From germline, CDR1 is SQVTM and CDR2 ANQGSEA. V was cut by 6 bases and J by 5 bases, with 10 bases left in between. The CDR3 spells CSVPEGTEAFF. CDR3 nucleotides: TGCAGCGTCCCGGAGGGGACTGAAGCTTTCTTT.

There are a few counts of this clonotype. V and J are TRBV6-4 and TRBJ2-3; TRBD2 aligns across 7 bases. Germline CDR1 and CDR2: MRHNA and SNTAGT. This CDR3 has 15 residues. V lost 6 bases, J lost 3 bases, and 9 bases stayed unmatched. This CDR3 reads CASSGDYRSTDTQYF. In DNA, the CDR3 is TGTGCCAGCAGCGGGGACTACCGTTCTACAGATACGCAGTATTTT.

This clonotype was observed a handful of times. V is TRBV29-1 and J is TRBJ2-5; D tentatively reads TRBD1 or TRBD2 (5 bases each). Germline loops: CDR1 SQVTM, CDR2 ANQGSEA. CDR3 length: 14 amino acids. Trimming removed 7 bases from V and 3 bases from J, with 18 bases in between. The CDR3 sequence is CSAGRVGVKETQYF. For the CDR3, the DNA is TGCAGCGCCGGGCGGGTGGGGGTGAAAGAGACCCAGTACTTC. Full variable domain (rest looked up from reference TRBV29-1 and TRBJ2-5): SAVISQKPSRDICQRGTSLTIQCQVDSQVTMMFWYRQQPGQSLTLIATANQGSEATYESGFVIDKFPISRPNLTFSTLTVSNMSPEDSSIYLCSAGRVGVKETQYFGPGTRLLVL.

This chain links TRBV5-6 with TRBJ1-1, with D possibly matching TRBD1 (6 bases). V was clipped by 4 bases and J by 4 bases, with 11 bases between them. The germline CDR1 and CDR2 sequences are SGHDT and YYEEEE. This CDR3 comprises 13 residues. The DNA of the CDR3 is TGTGCCAGCAGCCAAACAGGGACCACTGAAGCTTTCTTT. Residues: CASSQTGTTEAFF.

The V call is TRBV27, the J call TRBJ2-7; 7 bases fit TRBD1. The CDR3 sequence is 16 residues long. V trimming: 0 bases; J trimming: 1 base; junction bases outside the gene matches: 6. Germline V lookup: CDR1 MNHEY, CDR2 SMNVEV (reference sequence). CDR3 sequence: CASSLSGQGVSYEQYF. CDR3 coding DNA: TGTGCCAGCAGTTTATCCGGGCAGGGGGTGTCCTACGAGCAGTACTTC.

This chain links TRBV21-1 with TRBJ2-1; TRBD1, as called in the table, went unchecked against the DNA. TRBV21-1 is deemed a pseudogene. This CDR3 comprises 16 residues. The CDR3: CASTPSGTLADNEQFF. DNA of the CDR3: TGTGCCAGCACCCCATCCGGGACCTTAGCTGACAATGAGCAGTTCTTC.

This clonotype appeared many times. This chain uses TRBV15 with TRBJ2-3, with D uncertain. V shed 8 bases and J shed 0 bases, with 9 bases lying between them. CDR1 LNHNV and CDR2 YYDKDF come from the germline V gene (reference sequence). The CDR3 has 13 amino acids. DNA for the CDR3: TGTGCCACCTGGTCGAAAAGCACAGATACGCAGTATTTT. Protein sequence: CATWSKSTDTQYF.

This clonotype has a count of ten or more. V is TRBV10-3 and J is TRBJ1-1; 9 nucleotides align to TRBD1. Trimming took 10 bases from V and 4 from J; bases not matched to a gene: 4. Germline CDR1 is ENHRY and CDR2 is SYGVKD. This CDR3 is 12 amino acids long. CDR3 amino acids: CATGQGSTEAFF. CDR3 DNA: TGTGCCACCGGACAGGGGAGCACTGAAGCTTTCTTT.

J is TRBJ2-1 and V is TRBV19; TRBD2 aligns across 8 bases. CDR1 is LNHDA and CDR2 is SQIVND in the germline V gene (reference sequence). With 3 bases clipped from V and 8 bases from J, the junction kept 6 bases outside the gene matches. This CDR3 is built from 14 residues. For the CDR3, the DNA is TGTGCCAGTAGTATGTTCGGGGGGGTGCATGAGCAGTTCTTC. Translating it yields CASSMFGGVHEQFF.

The V call is TRBV25-1, the J call TRBJ2-1; TRBD2 aligns across 13 bases. CDR1 and CDR2 (germline): MGHDK, SYGVNS. Trimming removed 1 base from V and 10 bases from J; junction bases left unmatched: 10. The CDR3 is 17 residues long. CDR3 DNA sequence: TGTGCCAGCAGTGAATCAGTAGGACTAGCGGGAGATCAGGAGCAGTTCTTC. Encoded protein: CASSESVGLAGDQEQFF.

This clonotype came up many times. The chain uses TRBV3-1 and TRBJ2-5; D remains ambiguous. Trimming cost V 1 base and J 6 bases, with 6 bases left between them. The CDR3 spans 12 residues. Germline loops: CDR1 LGHDT, CDR2 YNNKEL (reference sequence). CDR3 in DNA: TGTGCCAGCAGCCAAGGACTCCAGACCCAGTACTTC. Its protein product is CASSQGLQTQYF.

This clonotype has only a few counts. The chain combines TRBV12-3 or TRBV12-4 with TRBJ1-1; D is unclear. Trimming stripped 8 bases from V and 1 base from J, with 8 bases between. CDR3 size: 12 residues. This chain's CDR3 is CASADGNTEAFF. DNA of the CDR3: TGTGCCAGCGCCGATGGGAACACTGAAGCTTTCTTT.

The J gene is TRBJ1-1, the V gene TRBV19; the D gene is possibly TRBD1 (5 bases). The germline V gene has CDR1 LNHDA and CDR2 SQIVND (reference sequence). The ends were cut back, 11 bases at V and 0 bases at J, with 7 bases in the middle. The CDR3 has 11 residues. The CDR3 sequence is CAGTLNTEAFF. CDR3 nucleotides: TGTGCCGGGACGTTGAACACTGAAGCTTTCTTT.

This clonotype was recorded at least ten times. V is TRBV12-5 and J is TRBJ2-1, with D possibly called TRBD1 or TRBD2 (5 bases each). In germline, CDR1 is LGHNT, CDR2 FRNRAP. The CDR3 is 15 residues long. Trimming shortened V by 5 bases and J by 4 bases, and 15 bases separated the two germline ends. The CDR3 spells CASGASTGPYNEQFF. CDR3 DNA: TGTGCTAGTGGTGCATCGACGGGGCCGTACAATGAGCAGTTCTTC.

This clonotype was counted only a few times. The chain uses TRBV7-9 and TRBJ2-4; a possible D gene is TRBD1 (6 bases). The CDR3 loop spans 12 amino acids. Deletions cut 7 bases from V and 10 bases from J, with 14 bases between. Germline CDR1 and CDR2: SEHNR and FQNEAQ (reference sequence). CDR3 protein: CASIGPRGIQYF. The DNA for the CDR3 is TGTGCCAGCATCGGCCCCAGGGGAATTCAGTACTTC.

This clonotype was counted at least ten times. J is TRBJ1-2 and V is TRBV12-3 or TRBV12-4; unclear D gene. The ends were cut back, 0 bases at V and 3 bases at J, with 8 bases in the middle. The CDR3 covers 14 residues. CDR3 region: CASSLALAYYGYTF. The DNA of the CDR3 is TGTGCCAGCAGTTTAGCGCTCGCTTACTATGGCTACACCTTC.

This clonotype occurred a few times. The chain links TRBV19 to TRBJ1-1; D is uncertain. The V end was cut by 3 bases, the J end by 5 bases, with 10 bases between. The CDR3 extends over 13 amino acids. Germline V CDR1 and CDR2: LNHDA, SQIVND (reference sequence). The chain's CDR3 is CASSITRDTEAFF. The CDR3 bases are TGTGCCAGTAGTATTACGCGGGATACTGAAGCTTTCTTT.

In this sample, this clonotype turned up many times. The chain couples TRBV12-3 or TRBV12-4 to TRBJ2-1; TRBD1 or TRBD2 may be the D gene (5 bases each). V was pared by 6 bases and J by 6 bases, with 15 bases between. The CDR3 is 14 amino acids. CDR3 nucleotides: TGTGCCAGCAGGCTGGGACCCGCATTCAATGAGCAGTTCTTC. Translation gives CASRLGPAFNEQFF.

This clonotype was seen ten or more times. The chain joins TRBV2 to TRBJ2-2; D is perhaps TRBD1 (7 bases). Germline values: CDR1 SNHLY, CDR2 FYNNEI. V shed 8 bases and J shed 5 bases, with 15 bases lying between them. CDR3 length equals 14 residues. The CDR3 sequence is CASRQGGRTGELFF. In nucleotides, the CDR3 is TGTGCCAGCCGACAGGGAGGAAGGACCGGGGAGCTGTTTTTT.